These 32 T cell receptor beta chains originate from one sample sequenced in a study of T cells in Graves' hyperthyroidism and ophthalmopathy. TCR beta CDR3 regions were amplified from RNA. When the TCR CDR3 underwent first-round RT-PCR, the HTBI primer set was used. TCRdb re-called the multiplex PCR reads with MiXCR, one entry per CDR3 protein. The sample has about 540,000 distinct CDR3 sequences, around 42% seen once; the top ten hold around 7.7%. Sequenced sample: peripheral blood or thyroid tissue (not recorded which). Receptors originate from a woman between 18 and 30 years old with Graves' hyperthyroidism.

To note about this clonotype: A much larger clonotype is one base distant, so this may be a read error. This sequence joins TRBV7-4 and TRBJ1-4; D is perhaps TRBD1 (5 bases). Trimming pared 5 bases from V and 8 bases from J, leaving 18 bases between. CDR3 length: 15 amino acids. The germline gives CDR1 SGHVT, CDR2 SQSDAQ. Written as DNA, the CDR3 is TGTGCCAGCAGCGTAGGTGATGGGGGTGGAGAAAAACTGTTTTTT. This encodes CASSVGDGGGEKLFF.

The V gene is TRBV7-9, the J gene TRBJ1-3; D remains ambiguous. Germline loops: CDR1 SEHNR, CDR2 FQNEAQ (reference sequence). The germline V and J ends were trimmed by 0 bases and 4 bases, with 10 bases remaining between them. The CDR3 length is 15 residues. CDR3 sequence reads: CASSLAVPEGNTIYF. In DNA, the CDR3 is TGTGCCAGCAGCTTAGCGGTACCGGAGGGAAACACCATATATTTT.

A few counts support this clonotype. This CDR3 reads CASSQTPNNEQFF. The CDR3 nucleotides read TGTGCCAGCAGCCAAACGCCAAACAATGAGCAGTTCTTC. The chain combines TRBV7-9 with TRBJ2-7, with unresolved D. Gene TRBJ2-1 matches the end of the DNA better, so the J call may be wrong. Looked up from germline, CDR1 is SEHNR and CDR2 is FQNEAQ (reference sequence). The CDR3 has 13 amino acids.

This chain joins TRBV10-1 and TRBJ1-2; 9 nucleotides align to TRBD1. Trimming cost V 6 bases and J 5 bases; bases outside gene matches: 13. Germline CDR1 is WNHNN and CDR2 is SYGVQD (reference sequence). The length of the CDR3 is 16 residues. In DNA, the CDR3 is TGCGCCAGCAGCGACGCCGTCGGACAGGGGATGTATGGCTACACCTTC. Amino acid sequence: CASSDAVGQGMYGYTF.

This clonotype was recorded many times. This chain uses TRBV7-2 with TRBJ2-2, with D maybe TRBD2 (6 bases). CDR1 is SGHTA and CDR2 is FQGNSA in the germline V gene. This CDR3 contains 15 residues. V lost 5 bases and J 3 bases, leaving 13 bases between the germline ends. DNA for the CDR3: TGTGCCAGCAGCCCGGGACTGGGGGACACCGGGGAGCTGTTTTTT. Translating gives CASSPGLGDTGELFF.

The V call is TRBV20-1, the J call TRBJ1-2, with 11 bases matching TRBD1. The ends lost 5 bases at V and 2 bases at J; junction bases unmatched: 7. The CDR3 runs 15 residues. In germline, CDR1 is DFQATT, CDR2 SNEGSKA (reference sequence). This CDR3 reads CSAPRTGGLNYGYTF. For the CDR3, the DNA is TGCAGTGCTCCTCGGACAGGGGGCCTGAACTATGGCTACACCTTC.

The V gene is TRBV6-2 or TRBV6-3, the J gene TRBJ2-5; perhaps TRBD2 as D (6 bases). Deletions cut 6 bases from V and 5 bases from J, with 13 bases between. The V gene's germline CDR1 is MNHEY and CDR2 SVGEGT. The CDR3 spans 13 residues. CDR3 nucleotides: TGTGCCAGCAGCCCGGAGGCGGGGGAGACCCAGTACTTC. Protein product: CASSPEAGETQYF.

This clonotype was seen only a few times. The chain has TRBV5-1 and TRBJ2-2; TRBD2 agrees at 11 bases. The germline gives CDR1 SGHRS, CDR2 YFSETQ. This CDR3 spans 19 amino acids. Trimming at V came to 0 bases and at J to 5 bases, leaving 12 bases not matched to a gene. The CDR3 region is CASSLGGIQGLAATGELFF. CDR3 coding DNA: TGCGCCAGCAGCTTGGGAGGGATCCAGGGACTAGCGGCGACCGGGGAGCTGTTTTTT. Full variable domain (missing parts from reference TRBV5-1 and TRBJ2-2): KAGVTQTPRYLIKTRGQQVTLSCSPISGHRSVSWYQQTPGQGLQFLFEYFSETQRNKGNFPGRFSGRQFSNSRSEMNVSTLELGDSALYLCASSLGGIQGLAATGELFFGEGSRLTVL.

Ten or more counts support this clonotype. The CDR3 DNA follows: TGCGCCAGCAGCATTAGCGGGAGCGTCTACGAGCAGTACTTC. Encoded protein: CASSISGSVYEQYF. This chain joins TRBV5-1 and TRBJ2-7; TRBD2 aligns across 9 bases. Germline assignment: CDR1 SGHRS and CDR2 YFSETQ. With 4 bases clipped from V and 3 bases from J, the junction kept 5 bases outside the gene matches. This CDR3 has 14 residues.

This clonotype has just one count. In DNA form, the CDR3 reads TGCAGTGCTACCTCTTCCCGGGGATCCAATGGCTACACCTTC. Its protein is CSATSSRGSNGYTF. The chain uses TRBV20-1 and TRBJ1-2; unclear D gene. Germline V lookup: CDR1 DFQATT, CDR2 SNEGSKA (reference sequence). This CDR3 is 14 amino acids long. V was pared by 4 bases and J by 6 bases, with 18 bases between.

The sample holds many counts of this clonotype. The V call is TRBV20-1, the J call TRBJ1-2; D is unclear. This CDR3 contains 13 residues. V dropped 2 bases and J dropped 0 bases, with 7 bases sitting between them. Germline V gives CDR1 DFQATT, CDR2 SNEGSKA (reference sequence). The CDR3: CSARKGTNYGYTF. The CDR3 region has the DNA TGCAGTGCTAGAAAGGGAACTAACTATGGCTACACCTTC.

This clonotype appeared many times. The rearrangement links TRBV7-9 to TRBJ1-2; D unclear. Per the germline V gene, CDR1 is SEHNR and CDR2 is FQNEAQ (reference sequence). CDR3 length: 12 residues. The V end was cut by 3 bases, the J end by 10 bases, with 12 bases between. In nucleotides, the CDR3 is TGTGCCAGCAGCTTTACCAGGAGGTCCTACACCTTC. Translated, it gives CASSFTRRSYTF.

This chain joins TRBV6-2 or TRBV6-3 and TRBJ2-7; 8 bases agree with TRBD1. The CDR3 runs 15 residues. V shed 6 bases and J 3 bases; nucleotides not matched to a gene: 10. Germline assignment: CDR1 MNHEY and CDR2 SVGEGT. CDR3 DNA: TGTGCCAGCAGCCGACAGGGACAGGTGAACTACGAGCAGTACTTC. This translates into CASSRQGQVNYEQYF.

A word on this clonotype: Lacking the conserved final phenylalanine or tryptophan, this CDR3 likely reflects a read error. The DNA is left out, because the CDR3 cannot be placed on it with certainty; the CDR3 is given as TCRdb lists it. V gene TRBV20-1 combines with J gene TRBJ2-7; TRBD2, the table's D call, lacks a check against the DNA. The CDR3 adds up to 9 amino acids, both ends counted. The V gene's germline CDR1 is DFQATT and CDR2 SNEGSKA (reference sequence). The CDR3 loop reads CSAELASDY.

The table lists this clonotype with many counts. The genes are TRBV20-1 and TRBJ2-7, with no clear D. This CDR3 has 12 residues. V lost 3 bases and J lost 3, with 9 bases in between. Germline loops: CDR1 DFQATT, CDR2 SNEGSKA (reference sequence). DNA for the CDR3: TGCAGTGCTAGGTGGCAGCTCTACGAGCAGTACTTC. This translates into CSARWQLYEQYF.

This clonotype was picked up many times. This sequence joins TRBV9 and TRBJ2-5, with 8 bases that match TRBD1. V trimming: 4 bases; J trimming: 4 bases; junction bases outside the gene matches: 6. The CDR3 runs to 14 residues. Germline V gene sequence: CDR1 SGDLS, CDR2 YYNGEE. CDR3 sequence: CASSRGQGIETQYF. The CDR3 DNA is TGTGCCAGCAGCAGAGGACAGGGTATAGAGACCCAGTACTTC. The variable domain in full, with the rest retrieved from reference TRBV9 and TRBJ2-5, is DSGVTQTPKHLITATGQRVTLRCSPRSGDLSVYWYQQSLDQGLQFLIQYYNGEERAKGNILERFSAQQFPDLHSELNLSSLELGDSALYFCASSRGQGIETQYFGPGTRLLVL.

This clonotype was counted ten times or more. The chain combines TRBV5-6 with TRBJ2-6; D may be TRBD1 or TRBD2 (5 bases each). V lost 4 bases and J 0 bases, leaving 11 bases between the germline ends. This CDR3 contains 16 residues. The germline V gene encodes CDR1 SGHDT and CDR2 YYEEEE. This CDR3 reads CASSGDGDSGANVLTF. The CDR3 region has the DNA TGTGCCAGCAGCGGGGACGGTGACTCTGGGGCCAACGTCCTGACTTTC.

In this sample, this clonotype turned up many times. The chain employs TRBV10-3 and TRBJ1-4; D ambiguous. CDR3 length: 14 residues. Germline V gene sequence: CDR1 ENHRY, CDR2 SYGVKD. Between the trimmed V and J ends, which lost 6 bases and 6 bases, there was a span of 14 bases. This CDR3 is CAISGASRDEKLFF. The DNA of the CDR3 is TGTGCCATCAGCGGAGCCAGTCGCGATGAAAAACTGTTTTTT.

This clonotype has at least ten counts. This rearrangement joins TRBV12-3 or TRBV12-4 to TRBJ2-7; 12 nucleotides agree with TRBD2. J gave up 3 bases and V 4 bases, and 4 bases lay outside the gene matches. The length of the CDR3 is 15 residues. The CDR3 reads CASSSGLAGIYEQYF. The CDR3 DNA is TGTGCCAGCAGTTCCGGACTAGCGGGGATCTACGAGCAGTACTTC.

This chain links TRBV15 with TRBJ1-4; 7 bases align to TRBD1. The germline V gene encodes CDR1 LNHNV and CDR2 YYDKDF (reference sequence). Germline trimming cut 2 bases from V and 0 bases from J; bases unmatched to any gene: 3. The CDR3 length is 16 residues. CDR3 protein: CATSRRGTATNEKLFF. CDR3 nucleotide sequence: TGTGCCACCAGCAGAAGGGGGACAGCAACTAATGAAAAACTGTTTTTT.

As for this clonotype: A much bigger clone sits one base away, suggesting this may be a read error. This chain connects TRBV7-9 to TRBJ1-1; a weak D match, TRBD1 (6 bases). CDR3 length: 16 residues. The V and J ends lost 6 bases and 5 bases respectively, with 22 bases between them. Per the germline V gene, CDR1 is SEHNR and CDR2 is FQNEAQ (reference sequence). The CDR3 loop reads CASSYGVGGGGTEAFF. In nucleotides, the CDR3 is TGTGCCAGCAGTTACGGGGTGGGGGGCGGAGGGACTGAAGCTTTCTTT.

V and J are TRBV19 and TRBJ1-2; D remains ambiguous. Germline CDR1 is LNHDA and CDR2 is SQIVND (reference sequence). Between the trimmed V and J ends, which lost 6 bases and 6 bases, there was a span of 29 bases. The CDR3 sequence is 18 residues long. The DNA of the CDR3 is TGTGCCAGTAGCCCCCCTTTTGAGCGGGATAGTGATGAGCATGGCTACACCTTC. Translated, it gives CASSPPFERDSDEHGYTF.

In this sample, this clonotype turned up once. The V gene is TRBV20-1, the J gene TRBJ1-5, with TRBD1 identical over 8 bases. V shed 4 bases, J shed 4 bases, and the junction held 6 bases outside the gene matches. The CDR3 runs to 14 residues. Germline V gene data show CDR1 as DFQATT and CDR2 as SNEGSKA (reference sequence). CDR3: CSAISDRGNQPQHF. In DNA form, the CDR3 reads TGCAGTGCTATTAGCGACAGGGGAAATCAGCCCCAGCATTTT.

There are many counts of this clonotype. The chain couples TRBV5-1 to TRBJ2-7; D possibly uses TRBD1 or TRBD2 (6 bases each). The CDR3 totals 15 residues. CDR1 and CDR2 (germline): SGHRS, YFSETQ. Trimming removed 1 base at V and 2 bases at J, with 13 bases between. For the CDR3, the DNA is TGCGCCAGCAGCTTGAGGGGGGAAGGGACCTACGAGCAGTACTTC. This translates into CASSLRGEGTYEQYF. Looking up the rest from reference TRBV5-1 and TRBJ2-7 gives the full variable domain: KAGVTQTPRYLIKTRGQQVTLSCSPISGHRSVSWYQQTPGQGLQFLFEYFSETQRNKGNFPGRFSGRQFSNSRSEMNVSTLELGDSALYLCASSLRGEGTYEQYFGPGTRLTVT.

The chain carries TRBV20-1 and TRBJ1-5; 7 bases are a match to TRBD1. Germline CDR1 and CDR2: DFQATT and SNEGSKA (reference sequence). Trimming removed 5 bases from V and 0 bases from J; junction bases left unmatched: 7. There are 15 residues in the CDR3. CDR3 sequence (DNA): TGCAGTGCTGCGCAGGGGGGCTTTAGCAATCAGCCCCAGCATTTT. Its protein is CSAAQGGFSNQPQHF.

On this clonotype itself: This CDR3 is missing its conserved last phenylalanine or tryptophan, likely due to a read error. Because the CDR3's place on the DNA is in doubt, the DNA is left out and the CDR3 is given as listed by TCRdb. CDR3 residues: CASSGKGRLY. The chain recombines TRBV2 with TRBJ1-1. The CDR3 sequence runs 10 residues, both termini included. CDR1 and CDR2 (germline): SNHLY, FYNNEI.

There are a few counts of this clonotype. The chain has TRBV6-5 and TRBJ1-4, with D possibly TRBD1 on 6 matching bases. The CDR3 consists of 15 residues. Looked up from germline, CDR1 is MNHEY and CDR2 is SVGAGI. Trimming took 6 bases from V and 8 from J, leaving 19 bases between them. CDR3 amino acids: CASRKLQGRGEKLFF. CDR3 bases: TGTGCCAGCAGAAAACTACAGGGCCGGGGGGAAAAACTGTTTTTT.

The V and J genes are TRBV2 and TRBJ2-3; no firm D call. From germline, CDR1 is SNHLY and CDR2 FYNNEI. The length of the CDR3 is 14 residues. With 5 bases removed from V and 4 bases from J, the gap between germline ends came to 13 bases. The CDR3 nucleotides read TGTGCCAGCAGTTACTCTCAGCGAGCAGATACGCAGTATTTT. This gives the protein CASSYSQRADTQYF.

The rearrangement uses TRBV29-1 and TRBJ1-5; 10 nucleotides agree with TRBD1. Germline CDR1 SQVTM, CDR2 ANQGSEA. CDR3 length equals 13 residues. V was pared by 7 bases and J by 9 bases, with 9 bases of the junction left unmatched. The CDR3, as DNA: TGCAGCGCTGGACAGGGGGTATCGGCGCCCCAGCATTTT. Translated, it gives CSAGQGVSAPQHF.

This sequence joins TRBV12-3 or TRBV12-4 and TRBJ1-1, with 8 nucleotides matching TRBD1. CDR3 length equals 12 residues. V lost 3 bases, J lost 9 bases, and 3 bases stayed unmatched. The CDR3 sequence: CASSLGQVKAFF. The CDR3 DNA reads TGTGCCAGCAGTTTGGGACAGGTGAAAGCTTTCTTT.

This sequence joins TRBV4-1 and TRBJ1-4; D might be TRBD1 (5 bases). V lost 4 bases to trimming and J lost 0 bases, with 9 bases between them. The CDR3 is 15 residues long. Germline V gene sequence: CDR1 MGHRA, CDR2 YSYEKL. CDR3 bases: TGCGCCAGCAGCCCCAGGGTTACAACTAATGAAAAACTGTTTTTT. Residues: CASSPRVTTNEKLFF.

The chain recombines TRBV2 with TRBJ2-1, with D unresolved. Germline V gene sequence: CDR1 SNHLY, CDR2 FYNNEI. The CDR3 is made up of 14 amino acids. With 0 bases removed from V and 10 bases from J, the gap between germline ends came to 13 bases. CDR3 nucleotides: TGTGCCAGCAGTGAAGCGCTTAGCAACATAGAGCAGTTCTTC. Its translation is CASSEALSNIEQFF.